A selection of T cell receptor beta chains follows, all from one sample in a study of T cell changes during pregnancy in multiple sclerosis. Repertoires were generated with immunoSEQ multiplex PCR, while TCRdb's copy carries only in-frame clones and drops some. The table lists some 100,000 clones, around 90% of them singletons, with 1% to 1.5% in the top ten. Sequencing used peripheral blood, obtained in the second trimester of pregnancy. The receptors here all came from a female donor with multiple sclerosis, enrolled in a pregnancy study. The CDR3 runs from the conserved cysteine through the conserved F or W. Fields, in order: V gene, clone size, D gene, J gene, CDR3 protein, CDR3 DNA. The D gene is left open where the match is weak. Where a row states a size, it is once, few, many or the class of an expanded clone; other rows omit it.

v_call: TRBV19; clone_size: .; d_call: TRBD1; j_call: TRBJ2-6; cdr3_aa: CASSRTGVSGANVLTF; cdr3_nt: TGTGCCAGTAGTAGGACAGGGGTTTCTGGGGCCAACGTCCTGACTTTC
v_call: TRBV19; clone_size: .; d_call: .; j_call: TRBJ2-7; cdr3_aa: CASSIREAGNNEQYF; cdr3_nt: TGTGCCAGTAGTATTAGGGAGGCAGGAAACAACGAGCAGTACTTC
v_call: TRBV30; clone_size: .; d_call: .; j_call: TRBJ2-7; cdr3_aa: CAWSVSQTRYEQYF; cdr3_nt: TGTGCCTGGAGTGTCTCCCAAACTCGTTACGAGCAGTACTTC
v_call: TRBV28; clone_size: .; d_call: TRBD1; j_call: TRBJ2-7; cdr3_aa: CASSQGTGGSYEQYF; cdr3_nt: TGTGCCAGCAGTCAGGGGACAGGCGGCTCCTACGAGCAGTACTTC
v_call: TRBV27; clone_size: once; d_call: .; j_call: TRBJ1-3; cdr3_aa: CASSRRGSSGNTIYF; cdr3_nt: TGTGCCAGCAGCCGCAGGGGTTCCTCTGGAAACACCATATATTTT
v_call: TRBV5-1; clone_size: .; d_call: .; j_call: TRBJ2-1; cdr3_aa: CASSVAEHNEQFF; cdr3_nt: TGCGCCAGCAGCGTTGCAGAACACAATGAGCAGTTCTTC
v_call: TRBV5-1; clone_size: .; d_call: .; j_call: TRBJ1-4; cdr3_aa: CASSLQGPDEKLFF; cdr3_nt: TGCGCCAGCAGCTTACAGGGACCAGACGAAAAACTGTTTTTT
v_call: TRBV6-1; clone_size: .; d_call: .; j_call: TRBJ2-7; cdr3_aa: CASSKGETYEQYF; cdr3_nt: TGTGCCAGCAGCAAGGGGGAAACCTACGAGCAGTACTTC
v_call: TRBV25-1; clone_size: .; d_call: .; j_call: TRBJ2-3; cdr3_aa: CASSGRGPHADTQYF; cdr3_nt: TGTGCCAGCAGTGGCAGGGGCCCCCACGCAGATACGCAGTATTTT
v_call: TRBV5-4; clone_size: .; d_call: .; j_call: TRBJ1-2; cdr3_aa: CASSLTGGLGYTF; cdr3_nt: TGTGCCAGCAGCCTAACGGGGGGGTTGGGCTACACCTTC
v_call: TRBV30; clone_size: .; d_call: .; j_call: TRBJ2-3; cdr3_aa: CAWRPRGTDTQYF; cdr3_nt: TGTGCCTGGAGGCCACGGGGCACAGATACGCAGTATTTT
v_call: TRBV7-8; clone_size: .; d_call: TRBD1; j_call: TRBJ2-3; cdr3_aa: CASSLSFQGVQDTQYF; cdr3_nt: TGTGCCAGCAGCTTATCTTTCCAGGGGGTCCAAGATACGCAGTATTTT
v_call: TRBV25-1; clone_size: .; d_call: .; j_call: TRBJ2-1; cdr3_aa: CASSERDNEQFF; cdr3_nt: TGTGCCAGCAGTGAACGTGACAATGAGCAGTTCTTC
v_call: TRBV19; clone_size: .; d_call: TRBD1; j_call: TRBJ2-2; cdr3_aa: CASSHDRVYTGELFF; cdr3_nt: TGTGCCAGTAGCCACGACAGGGTCTACACCGGGGAGCTGTTTTTT
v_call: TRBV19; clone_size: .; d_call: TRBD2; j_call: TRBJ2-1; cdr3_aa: CASSVAGGSEQFF; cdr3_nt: TGTGCCAGTAGTGTCGCGGGGGGGAGTGAGCAGTTCTTC
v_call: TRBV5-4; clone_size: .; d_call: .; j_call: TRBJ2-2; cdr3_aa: CASSLGGGQGRNTGELFF; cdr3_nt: TGTGCCAGCAGCTTGGGAGGGGGTCAGGGTAGGAACACCGGGGAGCTGTTTTTT
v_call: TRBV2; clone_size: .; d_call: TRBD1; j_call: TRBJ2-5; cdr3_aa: CAVQGALYQETQYF; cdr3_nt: TGTGCCGTCCAGGGGGCCTTGTACCAAGAGACCCAGTACTTC
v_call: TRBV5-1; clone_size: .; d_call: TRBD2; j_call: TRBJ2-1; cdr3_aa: CASSLSGGRLIEQFF; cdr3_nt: TGCGCCAGCAGTTTAAGCGGGGGCCGGCTGATTGAGCAGTTCTTC
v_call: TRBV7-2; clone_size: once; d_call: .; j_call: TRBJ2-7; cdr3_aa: CASSAKGGNPYEQYF; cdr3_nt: TGTGCCAGCAGCGCCAAGGGCGGGAACCCCTACGAGCAGTACTTC
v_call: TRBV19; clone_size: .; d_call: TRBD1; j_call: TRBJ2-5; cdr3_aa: CASSTRDRGRLETQYF; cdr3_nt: TGTGCCAGTAGTACTCGGGACAGGGGGCGCTTAGAGACCCAGTACTTC
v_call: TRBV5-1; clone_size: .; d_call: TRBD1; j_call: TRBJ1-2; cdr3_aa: CASSWSSGTAANYGYTF; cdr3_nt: TGCGCCAGCAGCTGGTCCTCCGGGACAGCAGCTAACTATGGCTACACCTTC
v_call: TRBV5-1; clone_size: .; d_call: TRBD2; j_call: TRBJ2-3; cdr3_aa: CASSLGDYPSTDTQYF; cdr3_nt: TGCGCCAGCAGCTTGGGGGACTATCCTAGCACAGATACGCAGTATTTT
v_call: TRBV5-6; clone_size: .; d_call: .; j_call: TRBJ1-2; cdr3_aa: CASIGRDTYGYTF; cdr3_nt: TGTGCCAGCATTGGGAGGGATACCTATGGCTACACCTTC
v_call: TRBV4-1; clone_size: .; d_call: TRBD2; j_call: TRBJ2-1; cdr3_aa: CASSQVWTSGGESEQFF; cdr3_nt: TGCGCCAGCAGCCAAGTTTGGACTAGCGGGGGCGAGAGTGAGCAGTTCTTC
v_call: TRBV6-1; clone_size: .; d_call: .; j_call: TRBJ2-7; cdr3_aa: CASSASYLEQYF; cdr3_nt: TGTGCCAGCAGTGCATCCTACCTCGAGCAGTACTTC
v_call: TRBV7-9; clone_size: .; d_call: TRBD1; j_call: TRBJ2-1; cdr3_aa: CASSDTGAVRNEQFF; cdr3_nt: TGTGCCAGCAGCGATACAGGGGCCGTCCGCAATGAGCAGTTCTTC
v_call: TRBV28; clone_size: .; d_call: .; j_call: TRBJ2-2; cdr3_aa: CASSPIDRNTGELFF; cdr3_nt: TGTGCCAGCAGTCCCATAGACAGGAACACCGGGGAGCTGTTTTTT
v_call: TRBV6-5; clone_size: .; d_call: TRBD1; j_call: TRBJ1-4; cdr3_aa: CASSIGQGVEKLFF; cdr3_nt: TGTGCCAGCAGTATCGGACAGGGGGTGGAAAAACTGTTTTTT
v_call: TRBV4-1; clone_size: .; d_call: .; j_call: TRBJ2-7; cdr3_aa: CASSPDSLPYEQYF; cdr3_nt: TGCGCCAGCAGCCCGGACTCTTTACCCTACGAGCAGTACTTC
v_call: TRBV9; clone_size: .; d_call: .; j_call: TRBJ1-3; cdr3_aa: CASSVGQGKNTIYF; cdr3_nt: TGTGCCAGCAGCGTAGGGCAGGGTAAAAACACCATATATTTT
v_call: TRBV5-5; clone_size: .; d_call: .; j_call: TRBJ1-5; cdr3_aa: CASSLGPGGNQPQHF; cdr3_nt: TGTGCCAGCAGCTTGGGGCCAGGAGGGAATCAGCCCCAGCATTTT
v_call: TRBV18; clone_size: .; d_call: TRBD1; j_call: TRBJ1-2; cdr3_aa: CASSPTDRGSSNYGYTF; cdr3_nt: TGTGCCAGCTCACCAACGGACAGGGGGTCCTCAAACTATGGCTACACCTTC
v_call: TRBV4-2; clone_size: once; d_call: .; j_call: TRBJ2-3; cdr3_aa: CASSQESRQGTDTQYF; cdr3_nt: TGTGCCAGCAGCCAAGAGTCAAGGCAGGGGACAGATACGCAGTATTTT
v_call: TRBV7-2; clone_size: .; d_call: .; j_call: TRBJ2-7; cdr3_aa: CASSSMYEQYF; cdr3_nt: TGTGCCAGCAGCTCTATGTACGAGCAGTACTTC
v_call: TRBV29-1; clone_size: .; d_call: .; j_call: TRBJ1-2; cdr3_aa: CSVELEVGGGYTF; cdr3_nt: TGCAGCGTTGAGTTGGAGGTCGGAGGCGGCTACACCTTC
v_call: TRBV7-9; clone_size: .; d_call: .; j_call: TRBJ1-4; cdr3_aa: CASSLASGIRANEKLFF; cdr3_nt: TGTGCCAGCAGCTTAGCGTCAGGGATAAGAGCTAATGAAAAACTGTTTTTT
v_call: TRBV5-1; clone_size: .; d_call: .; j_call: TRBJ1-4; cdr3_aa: CASSLDPGVDEKLFF; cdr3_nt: TGCGCCAGCAGCTTGGACCCAGGGGTGGATGAAAAACTGTTTTTT
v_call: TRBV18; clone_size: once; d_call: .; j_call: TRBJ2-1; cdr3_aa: CASSLDNTASYNEQFF; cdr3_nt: TGTGCCAGCTCACTGGATAATACAGCCTCCTACAATGAGCAGTTCTTC
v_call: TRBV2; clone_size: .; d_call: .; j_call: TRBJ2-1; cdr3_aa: CASSGDLLNEQFF; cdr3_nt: TGTGCCAGCAGTGGGGACTTACTCAATGAGCAGTTCTTC
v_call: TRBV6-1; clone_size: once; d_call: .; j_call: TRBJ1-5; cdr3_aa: CASNDRNSNQPQHF; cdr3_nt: TGTGCCAGCAACGACAGGAATAGCAATCAGCCCCAGCATTTT
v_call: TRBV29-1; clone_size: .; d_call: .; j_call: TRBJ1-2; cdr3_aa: CSVEAHYGYTF; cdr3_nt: TGCAGCGTTGAGGCCCACTATGGCTACACCTTC
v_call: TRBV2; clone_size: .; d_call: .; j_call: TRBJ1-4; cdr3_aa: CATSGGRGEKLFF; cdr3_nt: TGTGCCACCTCGGGGGGCCGGGGAGAAAAACTGTTTTTT
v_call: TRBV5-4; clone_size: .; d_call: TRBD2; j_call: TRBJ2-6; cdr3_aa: CASSLTSGGQTGGANVLTF; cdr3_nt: TGTGCCAGCAGCCTTACTAGCGGGGGACAAACTGGTGGGGCCAACGTCCTGACTTTC
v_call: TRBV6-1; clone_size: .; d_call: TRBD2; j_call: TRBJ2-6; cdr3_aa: CASSEELAGGTGANVLTF; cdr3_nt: TGTGCCAGCAGTGAAGAACTAGCGGGGGGGACCGGGGCCAACGTCCTGACTTTC
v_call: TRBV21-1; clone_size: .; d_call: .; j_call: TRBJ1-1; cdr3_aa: CASSDRERTEAFF; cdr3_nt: TGTGCCAGCAGCGACCGGGAAAGGACTGAAGCTTTCTTT
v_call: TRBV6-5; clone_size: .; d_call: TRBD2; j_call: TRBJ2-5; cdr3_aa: CASRGSGGVQETQYF; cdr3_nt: TGTGCCAGCAGGGGGAGCGGGGGTGTCCAAGAGACCCAGTACTTC
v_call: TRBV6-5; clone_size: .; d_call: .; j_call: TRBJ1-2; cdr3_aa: CASRQGSMVSGSYTF; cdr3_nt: TGTGCCAGCAGACAGGGCTCAATGGTTTCGGGTAGCTACACCTTC
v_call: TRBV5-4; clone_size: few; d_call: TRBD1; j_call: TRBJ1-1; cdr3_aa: CASSSRTGNTEAFF; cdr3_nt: TGTGCCAGCAGCAGCCGGACAGGGAACACTGAAGCTTTCTTT
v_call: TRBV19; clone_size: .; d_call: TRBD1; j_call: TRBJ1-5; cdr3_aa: CASSIYGTGVQPQHF; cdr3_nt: TGTGCCAGTAGTATATACGGGACAGGGGTGCAGCCCCAGCATTTT
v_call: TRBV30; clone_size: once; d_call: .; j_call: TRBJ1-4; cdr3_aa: CAWSGRRATNEKLFF; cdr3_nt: TGTGCCTGGAGTGGCAGACGGGCAACTAATGAAAAACTGTTTTTT
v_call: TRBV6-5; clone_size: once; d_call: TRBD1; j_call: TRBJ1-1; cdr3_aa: CASRSQGRTEAFF; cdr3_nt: TGTGCCAGCAGGTCACAGGGGAGGACTGAAGCTTTCTTT
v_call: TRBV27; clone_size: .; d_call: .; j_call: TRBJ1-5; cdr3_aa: CASSYQGREPQHF; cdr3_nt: TGTGCCAGCAGTTACCAGGGAAGGGAGCCCCAGCATTTT
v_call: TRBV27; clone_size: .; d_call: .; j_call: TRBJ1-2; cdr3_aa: CASRPGGPNYGYTF; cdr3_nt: TGTGCCAGCAGACCCGGAGGGCCTAACTATGGCTACACCTTC
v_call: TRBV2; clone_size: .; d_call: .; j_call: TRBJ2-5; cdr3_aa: CASSLFYYLQETQYF; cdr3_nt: TGTGCCAGCAGTCTTTTCTACTACCTACAAGAGACCCAGTACTTC
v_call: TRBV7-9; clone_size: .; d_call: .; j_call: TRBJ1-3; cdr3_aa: CASSPGRETGNTIYF; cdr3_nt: TGTGCCAGCAGCCCAGGCCGGGAGACTGGAAACACCATATATTTT
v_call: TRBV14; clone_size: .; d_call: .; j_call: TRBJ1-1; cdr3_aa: CASSQYRVTEAFF; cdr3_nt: TGTGCCAGCAGCCAGTATCGGGTAACTGAAGCTTTCTTT
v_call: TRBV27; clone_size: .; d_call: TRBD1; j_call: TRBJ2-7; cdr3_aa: CASSLSGTAPYEQYF; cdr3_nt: TGTGCCAGCAGTCTTTCGGGGACAGCGCCCTACGAGCAGTACTTC
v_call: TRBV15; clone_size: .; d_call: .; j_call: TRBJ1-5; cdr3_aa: CATSRQGIGQPQHF; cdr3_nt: TGTGCCACCAGCAGACAGGGGATAGGGCAGCCCCAGCATTTT
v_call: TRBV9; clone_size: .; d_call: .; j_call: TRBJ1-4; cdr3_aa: CASTPGYLHEKLFF; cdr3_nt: TGTGCCAGCACCCCAGGGTATCTGCATGAAAAACTGTTTTTT